Each of the 27 T cell receptor beta chains below was sequenced from the same sample in a study of response to subunit inactivated influenza vaccine. From the RT-PCR reads, TCRdb called clonotypes with MiXCR, one entry per CDR3 protein. The sample carries roughly 540,000 distinct CDR3 sequences, roughly 25% recorded once. These data are also associated with another study on T cells expressing NK-cell markers. That investigation notes: TCR beta cDNA was made by 5'RACE template switching with UMIs.

Sequences were derived from CD4+ T cells sorted from PBMCs, sampled 12 days after vaccination. These receptors were obtained from a man aged 45 to 65 who received an inactivated influenza vaccine.

This clonotype has only a few counts. The J gene is TRBJ2-5, the V gene TRBV25-1; no clear D. The CDR3 is made up of 14 amino acids. From germline, CDR1 is MGHDK and CDR2 SYGVNS. V was cut by 6 bases and J by 1 base, with 12 bases left in between. CDR3 loop: CASSPALTQETQYF. The CDR3 DNA sequence: TGTGCCAGCAGCCCGGCCCTCACCCAAGAGACCCAGTACTTC.

In its sample, this clonotype was seen many times. The chain has TRBV7-7 and TRBJ2-5; D might be TRBD1 (6 bases). The CDR3 spans 14 residues. V was shortened by 5 bases and J by 5 bases, with 15 bases between the two germline ends. Germline assignment: CDR1 SSHAT and CDR2 FNYEAQ (reference sequence). The CDR3, as DNA: TGTGCCAGCAGCGAAAGGACAGATCGGGAGACCCAGTACTTC. This sequence encodes CASSERTDRETQYF.

This chain connects TRBV7-9 to TRBJ1-2; D is perhaps TRBD1 (5 bases). The CDR3 spans 14 residues. The ends were cut back, 1 base at V and 8 bases at J, with 14 bases in the middle. CDR1 is SEHNR and CDR2 is FQNEAQ in the germline V gene (reference sequence). In DNA, the CDR3 is TGTGCCAGCAGCTTAGGGGACCGCCCGCGGGGCTACACCTTC. The encoded protein is CASSLGDRPRGYTF.

This clonotype occurred many times. The V gene is TRBV3-1, the J gene TRBJ2-2; TRBD1 is a possible D gene (5 bases). Trimming removed 1 base at V and 4 bases at J, with 10 bases between. CDR1 and CDR2 (germline): LGHDT, YNNKEL (reference sequence). This CDR3 comprises 15 residues. The CDR3 protein is CASSQGQGSTGELFF. CDR3 bases: TGTGCCAGCAGCCAAGGGCAGGGTAGCACCGGGGAGCTGTTTTTT.

This chain joins TRBV4-1 and TRBJ2-7; D is unresolved. CDR1 and CDR2 from the germline V gene are MGHRA and YSYEKL. This CDR3 has 17 amino acids. V was pared by 4 bases and J by 2 bases, with 21 bases between. The CDR3: CASSLVVAPYFTYEQYF. The CDR3 DNA reads TGCGCCAGCAGCCTTGTGGTGGCGCCGTACTTTACCTACGAGCAGTACTTC.

The chain employs TRBV5-1 and TRBJ2-7; possible D gene TRBD2, 5 bases. V dropped 4 bases and J dropped 3 bases, with 11 bases sitting between them. CDR3 length: 13 residues. Germline values: CDR1 SGHRS, CDR2 YFSETQ. CDR3 coding DNA: TGCGCCAGCAGCGATCCCGGAGGCTACGAGCAGTACTTC. Translated: CASSDPGGYEQYF.

V usage is TRBV29-1 and J usage is TRBJ2-7; D is possibly TRBD1 or TRBD2 (5 bases each). This CDR3 comprises 14 residues. Trimming took off 4 bases at V and 2 bases at J, with 15 bases between the two ends. Germline CDR1 and CDR2: SQVTM and ANQGSEA. CDR3 sequence: CSVVTGPLAYEQYF. The CDR3 DNA reads as TGCAGCGTTGTAACGGGACCGCTGGCCTACGAGCAGTACTTC.

This clonotype came up a few times. The rearrangement uses TRBV4-2 and TRBJ1-5; no clear D. Trimming cost V 1 base and J 0 bases, with 7 bases left between them. CDR1 and CDR2 from the germline V gene are LGHNA and YNFKEQ. The CDR3 runs to 15 residues. CDR3 sequence (DNA): TGTGCCAGCAGCCAAGGGGAATATAGCAATCAGCCCCAGCATTTT. This encodes CASSQGEYSNQPQHF.

This clonotype was seen a handful of times. V and J are TRBV28 and TRBJ2-5, with TRBD2 identical over 10 bases. CDR1 MDHEN and CDR2 SYDVKM come from the germline V gene. Trimming at V came to 3 bases and at J to 2 bases, leaving 9 bases not matched to a gene. The CDR3 spans 17 residues. CDR3 residues: CASSLGASGRWQETQYF. For the CDR3, the DNA is TGTGCCAGCAGTTTGGGGGCTAGCGGGAGATGGCAAGAGACCCAGTACTTC.

This clonotype was picked up many times. This chain uses TRBV5-1 with TRBJ1-1; unclear D gene. CDR1 and CDR2 (germline): SGHRS, YFSETQ. V lost 0 bases and J lost 0, with 9 bases in between. CDR3 length: 15 amino acids. CDR3 loop: CASSLAARMNTEAFF. The CDR3 DNA reads TGCGCCAGCAGCTTGGCCGCCCGCATGAACACTGAAGCTTTCTTT.

The genes are TRBV7-8 and TRBJ2-3; 9 nucleotides line up with TRBD1. CDR3 length: 16 amino acids. V shed 4 bases, J shed 5 bases, and the junction held 10 bases outside the gene matches. Germline CDR1 and CDR2: SGHVS and FQNEAQ. CDR3 region: CASSSEQGALVDTQYF. The CDR3 nucleotides are TGTGCCAGCAGCTCAGAACAGGGGGCTTTGGTAGATACGCAGTATTTT.

In this sample, this clonotype turned up a few times. The rearrangement joins TRBV2 to TRBJ2-2, with D possibly TRBD1 on 5 matching bases. This CDR3 spans 15 amino acids. The V gene lost 7 bases and the J gene lost 3 bases, with 15 bases spanning the gap. The germline CDR1 and CDR2 sequences are SNHLY and FYNNEI. CDR3 DNA sequence: TGTGCCAGCACCCCGCGACAGACAGACACCGGGGAGCTGTTTTTT. Its protein product is CASTPRQTDTGELFF.

A few counts support this clonotype. The V call is TRBV5-5, the J call TRBJ2-5; 7 nucleotides match TRBD1. Looked up from germline, CDR1 is SGHKS and CDR2 is YYEKEE (reference sequence). The CDR3 totals 14 residues. Losses at the gene ends were 0 bases for V and 7 bases for J; bases not matched to a gene: 6. The DNA for the CDR3 is TGTGCCAGCAGCTTGGAGGGGGCGAGGTCGACCCAGTACTTC. Protein: CASSLEGARSTQYF.

This clonotype has ten or more counts. The V and J genes are TRBV20-1 and TRBJ2-3, with TRBD2 identical over 10 bases. The J segment lost 6 bases and the V segment lost 6 bases, leaving 15 bases of the junction unmatched. CDR1 and CDR2 (germline): DFQATT, SNEGSKA (reference sequence). The CDR3 spans 16 residues. This chain's CDR3 is CSARGGLAGAGDTQYF. The CDR3 nucleotides read TGCAGTGCCAGGGGAGGGCTAGCGGGAGCCGGGGATACGCAGTATTTT.

Of note for this clonotype: An end of the junction differs from the germline gene, which may be a read error. The V gene is TRBV12-3 or TRBV12-4, the J gene TRBJ1-5, with 7 bases fitting TRBD1. The CDR3 runs 14 residues. As DNA, the CDR3 is TGTGCCAGCAGGCCGGGGACAGATAATCAGCCCGAGCATTTT. Amino acid sequence: CASRPGTDNQPEHF.

V gene TRBV4-2 combines with J gene TRBJ2-1, with D maybe TRBD1 (6 bases). This CDR3 contains 15 residues. Germline assignment: CDR1 LGHNA and CDR2 YNFKEQ. V was trimmed by 1 base and J by 4 bases, leaving 11 bases between them. CDR3 loop: CASSQAGDLYNEQFF. CDR3 DNA: TGTGCCAGCAGCCAAGCAGGGGACCTATACAATGAGCAGTTCTTC.

In this sample, this clonotype turned up many times. This chain uses TRBV4-3 with TRBJ2-5; 9 bases are shared with TRBD1. The ends lost 0 bases at V and 4 bases at J; junction bases unmatched: 3. CDR1 is LGHNA and CDR2 is YSLEER in the germline V gene. The CDR3 spans 15 residues. The CDR3 reads CASSQERTGVETQYF. The CDR3 DNA follows: TGCGCCAGCAGCCAAGAAAGGACAGGGGTAGAGACCCAGTACTTC.

This clonotype was seen many times. The J gene is TRBJ2-6, the V gene TRBV12-3 or TRBV12-4; 8 bases fit TRBD1. Germline trimming cut 5 bases from V and 2 bases from J; bases unmatched to any gene: 2. The CDR3 sequence is 15 residues long. The CDR3, as DNA: TGTGCCAGCAGTGTGGACAGGGCTGGGGCCAACGTCCTGACTTTC. It yields the protein CASSVDRAGANVLTF.

The chain combines TRBV29-1 with TRBJ1-4; D unclear. CDR3 length: 12 amino acids. The V gene's germline CDR1 is SQVTM and CDR2 ANQGSEA. Trimming removed 4 bases at V and 2 bases at J, with 5 bases between. The CDR3 nucleotides are TGCAGCGTTGGGCGGACTAATGAAAAACTGTTTTTT. Protein sequence: CSVGRTNEKLFF.

This clonotype has a handful of counts. The chain joins TRBV30 to TRBJ2-2; no definite D call. The CDR3 contains 14 residues. With 3 bases removed from V and 1 base from J, the gap between germline ends came to 9 bases. Germline lookup yields CDR1 GTSNPN and CDR2 SVGIG (reference sequence). CDR3 amino acids: CAWRGSLNTGELFF. CDR3 nucleotide sequence: TGTGCCTGGAGGGGGTCACTGAACACCGGGGAGCTGTTTTTT.

This chain uses TRBV6-2 or TRBV6-3 with TRBJ2-6, with a possible D match to TRBD1 (6 bases). The CDR3 has 16 residues. The germline CDR1 and CDR2 sequences are MNHEY and SVGEGT. With 0 bases removed from V and 4 bases from J, the gap between germline ends came to 10 bases. The CDR3 bases are TGTGCCAGCAGTTACTCCCAGGGGCGAGGGGCCAACGTCCTGACTTTC. This translates into CASSYSQGRGANVLTF.

The chain combines TRBV7-6 with TRBJ2-7, with 8 bases lining up with TRBD1. The length of the CDR3 is 15 residues. CDR1 and CDR2 from the germline V gene are SGHVS and FNYEAQ. V lost 0 bases, J lost 3 bases, and 4 bases stayed unmatched. Here the CDR3 reads CASSLAWDRIYEQYF. Here the CDR3 DNA reads TGTGCCAGCAGCTTAGCTTGGGACAGGATCTACGAGCAGTACTTC.

Of note for this clonotype: The conserved phenylalanine or tryptophan is not found at the CDR3 terminus, so this likely reflects a read error. V is TRBV14 and J is TRBJ2-7; no clear D. This CDR3 spans 13 amino acids. The V end lost 4 bases, the J end lost 7 bases, and 14 bases lay between the germline ends. CDR1 is SGHDN and CDR2 is FVKESK in the germline V gene. CDR3 loop: CASSPRLVSEQYL. Written as DNA, the CDR3 is TGTGCCAGCAGCCCCCGTCTTGTGAGTGAGCAGTACCTC.

The chain joins TRBV11-2 to TRBJ2-7, with D unresolved. V lost 6 bases and J 2 bases, leaving 11 bases between the germline ends. CDR3 length: 13 residues. Germline V lookup: CDR1 SGHAT, CDR2 FQNNGV. The DNA of the CDR3 is TGTGCCAGCAGGTTGGGCTCAACCTACGAGCAGTACTTC. Amino acids: CASRLGSTYEQYF.

The chain combines TRBV7-9 with TRBJ2-3; D possibly corresponds to TRBD2 (6 bases). There are 15 residues in the CDR3. V was clipped by 4 bases and J by 0 bases, with 11 bases between them. Germline assignment: CDR1 SEHNR and CDR2 FQNEAQ (reference sequence). The CDR3 is CASSSAGYSTDTQYF. CDR3 DNA sequence: TGTGCCAGCAGCTCCGCGGGATATAGCACAGATACGCAGTATTTT.

This clonotype has more than one count but fewer than ten. The chain combines TRBV7-2 with TRBJ2-1, with D possibly matching TRBD2 (7 bases). The germline gives CDR1 SGHTA, CDR2 FQGNSA. Trimming took off 1 base at V and 8 bases at J, with 21 bases between the two ends. The CDR3 extends over 17 amino acids. The CDR3 protein is CASSLGSRGGVFYEQFF. The CDR3, as DNA: TGTGCCAGCAGCTTAGGGTCGAGGGGGGGCGTTTTCTATGAGCAGTTCTTC.

The table lists this clonotype with a few counts. This rearrangement joins TRBV7-8 to TRBJ2-7; tentative D call: TRBD1 (6 bases). The CDR3 runs to 14 residues. Per germline, CDR1 SGHVS and CDR2 FQNEAQ. Trimming took 5 bases from V and 3 from J, leaving 14 bases between them. This chain's CDR3 is CASSRGHGIYEQYF. In DNA form, the CDR3 reads TGTGCCAGCAGCAGGGGACATGGGATCTACGAGCAGTACTTC.